This T cell receptor (beta chain) came from a study of PD-L1 blockade in urothelial cancer. As for the study in general: Atezolizumab, begun by patients in about 2014, was given at 1,200 mg intravenously every 3 weeks. About nine tenths of the roughly 30 patients comprised males who had bladder-origin urothelial cancer. Prior chemotherapy ranged from 0 to 3 regimens per patient. Per blood sample, T cells had a median of about 150,000.

Germline CDR1 and CDR2: SEHNR and FQNEAQ (reference sequence). CDR3 length: 14 residues. V shed 0 bases and J shed 7 bases, with 10 bases lying between them. Time point noted: pretreatment peripheral blood. Libraries were prepared by immunoSEQ multiplex PCR; TCRdb keeps only in-frame clonotypes and omits some of them. The sample shows nearly 35,000 clones, approximately 87% of them seen only once. The clonotype originates from a man between 60 and 75 years old with urothelial cancer. The chain employs TRBV7-9 and TRBJ1-5; D is unresolved. The input for sequencing was PBMCs, taken around atezolizumab (anti-PD-L1) treatment. CDR3 DNA: TGTGCCAGCAGCTTAGCAGAGTTGAGGCAGCCCCAGCATTTT. This gives the protein CASSLAELRQPQHF.